The rows below give T cell receptor beta chains drawn from one sample of a study of cytomegalovirus exposure and HLA in healthy donors. Assay: immunoSEQ multiplex PCR; the TCRdb copy retains only in-frame clones and omits some. The sample has 150,000 to 200,000 clones; 65% to 80% are singletons. Material: PBMCs. All receptors come from a woman between 40 and 50 years old in good health and CMV-seronegative. CDR3s include the opening cysteine and the closing phenylalanine or tryptophan. D genes are given only for firm matches. A clone size is listed for some rows: how often the clone was seen (once, few, many), or a class if it is expanded.

once	TRBV2	TRBJ1-2	TRBD1	TGTGCCAGCAGTGATGGGACAGGGGCTGGTGGCTACACCTTC	CASSDGTGAGGYTF
few	TRBV7-3	TRBJ2-6	NA	TGTGCCAGCAGCTTTGGCAAAAACGCCGTCCTGACTTTC	CASSFGKNAVLTF
NA	TRBV9	TRBJ2-5	TRBD1	TGTGCCAGCAGCGTTGGACAGGGGAGCATGGAGACCCAGTACTTC	CASSVGQGSMETQYF
NA	TRBV19	TRBJ1-2	NA	TGTGCCAGTAGTATTTGGGGGGAAACTCCGGGGGGATACGGCTACACCTTC	CASSIWGETPGGYGYTF
NA	TRBV15	TRBJ1-5	TRBD1	TGTGCCACCAGCAGGGGACAGGGGTTTGGAGGCCGCCCTACTAATCAGCCCCAGCATTTT	CATSRGQGFGGRPTNQPQHF
once	TRBV16	TRBJ1-1	NA	TGTGCCAGCAGCCAAGCCCCGGGACAAAACACTGAAGCTTTCTTT	CASSQAPGQNTEAFF
NA	TRBV28	TRBJ2-1	TRBD2	TGTGCCAGCGCGGGAGGGGGGGATTGGAATGAGCAGTTCTTC	CASAGGGDWNEQFF
NA	TRBV7-8	TRBJ2-3	NA	TGTGCCAGCAGCTTACGAGAGGAGGGTACGCAGTATTTT	CASSLREEGTQYF
NA	TRBV2	TRBJ1-3	TRBD1	TGTGCCAGCAAAAAGGACAGGGGTCTTCAAAGCTCTGGAAACACCATATATTTT	CASKKDRGLQSSGNTIYF
NA	TRBV6-1	TRBJ1-1	NA	TGTGCCAGCAGTGCATTGGAGGGGAACACTGAAGCTTTCTTT	CASSALEGNTEAFF
NA	TRBV11-3	TRBJ1-4	NA	TGTGCCAGCAGCCCTCAACACACAGGGATGACTAATGAAAAACTGTTTTTT	CASSPQHTGMTNEKLFF
NA	TRBV7-2	TRBJ1-1	NA	TGTGCCAGCAGCCAGAATATGAACACTGAAGCTTTCTTT	CASSQNMNTEAFF